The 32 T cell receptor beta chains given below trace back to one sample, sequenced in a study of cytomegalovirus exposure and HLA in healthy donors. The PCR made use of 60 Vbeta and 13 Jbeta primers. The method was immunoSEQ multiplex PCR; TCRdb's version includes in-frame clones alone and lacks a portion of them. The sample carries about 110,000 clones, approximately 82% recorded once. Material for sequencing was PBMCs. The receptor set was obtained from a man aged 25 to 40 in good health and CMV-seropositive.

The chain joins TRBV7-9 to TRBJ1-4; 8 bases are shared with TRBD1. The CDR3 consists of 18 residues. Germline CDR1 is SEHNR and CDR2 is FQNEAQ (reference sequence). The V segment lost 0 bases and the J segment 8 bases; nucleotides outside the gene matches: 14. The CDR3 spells CASSLAGFRGLFREKLFF. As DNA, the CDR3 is TGTGCCAGCAGCTTAGCGGGGTTCAGGGGGCTATTCAGGGAAAAACTGTTTTTT.

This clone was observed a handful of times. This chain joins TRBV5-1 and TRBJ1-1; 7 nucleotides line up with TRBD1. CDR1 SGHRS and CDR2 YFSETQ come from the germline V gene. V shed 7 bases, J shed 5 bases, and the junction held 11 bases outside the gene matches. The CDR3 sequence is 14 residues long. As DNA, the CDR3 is TGCGCCAGCCTTAGGGGGACAGAGGGGACTGAAGCTTTCTTT. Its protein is CASLRGTEGTEAFF.

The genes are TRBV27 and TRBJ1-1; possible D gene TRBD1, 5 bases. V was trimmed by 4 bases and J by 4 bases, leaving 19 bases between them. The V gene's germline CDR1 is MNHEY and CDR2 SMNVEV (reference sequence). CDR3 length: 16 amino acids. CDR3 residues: CASSYGGGGLSTEAFF. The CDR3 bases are TGTGCCAGCAGTTACGGGGGTGGTGGGCTGAGCACTGAAGCTTTCTTT.

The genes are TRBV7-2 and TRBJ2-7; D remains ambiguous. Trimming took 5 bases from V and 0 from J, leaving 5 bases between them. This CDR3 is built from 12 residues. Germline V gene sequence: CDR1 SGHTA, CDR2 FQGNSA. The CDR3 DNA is TGTGCCAGCAGCGATAGCTCCTACGAGCAGTACTTC. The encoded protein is CASSDSSYEQYF.

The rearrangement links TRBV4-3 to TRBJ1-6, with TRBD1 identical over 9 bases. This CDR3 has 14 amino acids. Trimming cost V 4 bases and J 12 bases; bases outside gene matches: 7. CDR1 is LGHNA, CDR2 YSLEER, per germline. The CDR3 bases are TGCGCCAGCAGCCCCGGGACAGGGTTAGAACCCCTCCACTTT. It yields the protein CASSPGTGLEPLHF.

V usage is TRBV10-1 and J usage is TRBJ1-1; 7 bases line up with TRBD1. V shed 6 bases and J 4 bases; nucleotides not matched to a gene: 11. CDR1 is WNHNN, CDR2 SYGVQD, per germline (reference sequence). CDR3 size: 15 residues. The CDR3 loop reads CASRDNRGEGTEAFF. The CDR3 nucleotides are TGCGCCAGCAGGGACAACAGGGGAGAGGGCACTGAAGCTTTCTTT.

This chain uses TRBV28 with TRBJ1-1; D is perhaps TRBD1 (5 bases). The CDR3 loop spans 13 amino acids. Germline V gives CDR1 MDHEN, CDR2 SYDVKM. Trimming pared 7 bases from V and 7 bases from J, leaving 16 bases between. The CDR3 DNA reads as TGTGCCAGCAACTCGGGGGGGATCGGTGAAGCTTTCTTT. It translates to CASNSGGIGEAFF.

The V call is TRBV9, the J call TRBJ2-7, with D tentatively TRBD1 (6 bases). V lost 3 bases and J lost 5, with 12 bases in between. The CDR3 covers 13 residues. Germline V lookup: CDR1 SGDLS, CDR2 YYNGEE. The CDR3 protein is CASSGDISDEQYF. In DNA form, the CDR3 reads TGTGCCAGCAGCGGGGACATATCGGACGAGCAGTACTTC.

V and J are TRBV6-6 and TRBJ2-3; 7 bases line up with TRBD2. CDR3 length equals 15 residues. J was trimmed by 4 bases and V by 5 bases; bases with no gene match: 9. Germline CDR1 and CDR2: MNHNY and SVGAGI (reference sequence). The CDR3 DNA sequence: TGTGCCAGCAGTAGCGGGGCGACTAATTCAGATACGCAGTATTTT. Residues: CASSSGATNSDTQYF.

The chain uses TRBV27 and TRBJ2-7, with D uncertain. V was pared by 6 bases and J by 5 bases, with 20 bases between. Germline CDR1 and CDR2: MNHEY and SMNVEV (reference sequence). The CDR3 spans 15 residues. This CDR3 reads CASSPGWALIHEQYF. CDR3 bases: TGTGCCAGCAGCCCAGGATGGGCATTAATCCACGAGCAGTACTTC.

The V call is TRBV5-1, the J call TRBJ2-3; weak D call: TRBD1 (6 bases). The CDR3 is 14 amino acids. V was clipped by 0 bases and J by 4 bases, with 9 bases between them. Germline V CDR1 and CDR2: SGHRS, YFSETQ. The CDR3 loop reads CASSLDRVADTQYF. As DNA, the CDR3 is TGCGCCAGCAGCTTGGACAGGGTCGCAGATACGCAGTATTTT.

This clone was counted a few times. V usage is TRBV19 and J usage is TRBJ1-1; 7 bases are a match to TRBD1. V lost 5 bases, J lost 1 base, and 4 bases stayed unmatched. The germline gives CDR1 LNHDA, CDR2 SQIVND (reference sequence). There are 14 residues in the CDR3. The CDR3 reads CASSPGTANTEAFF. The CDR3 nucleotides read TGTGCCAGTAGTCCAGGGACAGCGAACACTGAAGCTTTCTTT.

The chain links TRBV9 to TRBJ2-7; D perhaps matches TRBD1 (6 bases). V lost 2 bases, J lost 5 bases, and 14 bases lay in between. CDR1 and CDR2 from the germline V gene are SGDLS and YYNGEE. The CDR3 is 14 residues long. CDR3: CASSVSGDVDEQYF. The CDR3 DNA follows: TGTGCCAGCAGCGTGTCAGGGGATGTCGACGAGCAGTACTTC.

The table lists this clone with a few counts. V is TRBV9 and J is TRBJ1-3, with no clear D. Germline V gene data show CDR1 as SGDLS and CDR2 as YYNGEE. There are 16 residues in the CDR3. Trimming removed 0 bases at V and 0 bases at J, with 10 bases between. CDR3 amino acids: CASSVGWARSGNTIYF. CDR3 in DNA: TGTGCCAGCAGCGTAGGTTGGGCCCGCTCTGGAAACACCATATATTTT.

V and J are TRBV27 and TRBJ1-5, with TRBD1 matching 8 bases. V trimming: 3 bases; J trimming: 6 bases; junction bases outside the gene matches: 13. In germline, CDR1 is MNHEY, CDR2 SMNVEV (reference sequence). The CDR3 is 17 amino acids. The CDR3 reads CASSFGPPRQGIQPQHF. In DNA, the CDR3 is TGTGCCAGCAGTTTTGGACCTCCGCGACAGGGGATTCAGCCCCAGCATTTT.

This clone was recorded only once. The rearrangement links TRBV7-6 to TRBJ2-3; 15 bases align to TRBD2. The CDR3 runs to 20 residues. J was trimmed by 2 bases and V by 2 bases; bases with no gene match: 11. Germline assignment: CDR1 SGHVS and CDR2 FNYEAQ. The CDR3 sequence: CASSLRLSGLAGGLTDTQYF. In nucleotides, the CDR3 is TGTGCCAGCAGCTTACGATTGTCCGGACTAGCGGGGGGGCTCACAGATACGCAGTATTTT.

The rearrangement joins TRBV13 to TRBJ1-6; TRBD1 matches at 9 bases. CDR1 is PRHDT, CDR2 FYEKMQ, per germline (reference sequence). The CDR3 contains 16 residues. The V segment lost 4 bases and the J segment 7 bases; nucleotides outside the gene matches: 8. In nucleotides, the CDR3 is TGTGCCAGCAGCTACGGGACAGGGCGCGCGAATTCACCCCTCCACTTT. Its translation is CASSYGTGRANSPLHF. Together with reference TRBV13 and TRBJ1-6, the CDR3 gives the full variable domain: AAGVIQSPRHLIKEKRETATLKCYPIPRHDTVYWYQQGPGQDPQFLISFYEKMQSDKGSIPDRFSAQQFSDYHSELNMSSLELGDSALYFCASSYGTGRANSPLHFGNGTRLTVT.

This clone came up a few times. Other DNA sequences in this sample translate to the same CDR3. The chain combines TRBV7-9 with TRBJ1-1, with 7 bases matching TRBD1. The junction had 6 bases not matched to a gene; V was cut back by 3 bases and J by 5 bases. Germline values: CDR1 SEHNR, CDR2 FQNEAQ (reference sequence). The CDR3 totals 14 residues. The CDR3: CASSLGQSNTEAFF. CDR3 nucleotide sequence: TGTGCCAGCAGCTTGGGACAGTCTAATACTGAAGCTTTCTTT.

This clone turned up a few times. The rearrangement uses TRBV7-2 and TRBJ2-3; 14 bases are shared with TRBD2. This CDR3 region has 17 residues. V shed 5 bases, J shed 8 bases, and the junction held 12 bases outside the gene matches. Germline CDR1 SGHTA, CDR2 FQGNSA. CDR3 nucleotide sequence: TGTGCCAGCAGCCCTCAGACTAGCGGGGGGGCCTGGGGTACGCAGTATTTT. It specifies CASSPQTSGGAWGTQYF.

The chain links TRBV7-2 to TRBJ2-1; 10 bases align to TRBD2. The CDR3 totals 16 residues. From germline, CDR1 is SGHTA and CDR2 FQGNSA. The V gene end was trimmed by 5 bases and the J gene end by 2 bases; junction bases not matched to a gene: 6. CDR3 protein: CASSPTLAGTYNEQFF. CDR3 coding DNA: TGTGCCAGCAGCCCTACACTAGCGGGGACCTACAATGAGCAGTTCTTC.

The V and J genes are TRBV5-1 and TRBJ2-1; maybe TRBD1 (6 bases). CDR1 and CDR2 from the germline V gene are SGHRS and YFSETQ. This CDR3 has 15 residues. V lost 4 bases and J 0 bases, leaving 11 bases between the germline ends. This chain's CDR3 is CASSPRGSSYNEQFF. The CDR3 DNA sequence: TGCGCCAGCAGCCCAAGGGGGAGCTCCTACAATGAGCAGTTCTTC.

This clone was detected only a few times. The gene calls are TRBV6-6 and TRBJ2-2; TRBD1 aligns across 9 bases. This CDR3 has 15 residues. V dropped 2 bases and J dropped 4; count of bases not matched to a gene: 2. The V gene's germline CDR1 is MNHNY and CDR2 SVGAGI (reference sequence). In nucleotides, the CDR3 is TGTGCCAGCAGTTACCGGGACAGGGCCACCGGGGAGCTGTTTTTT. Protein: CASSYRDRATGELFF.

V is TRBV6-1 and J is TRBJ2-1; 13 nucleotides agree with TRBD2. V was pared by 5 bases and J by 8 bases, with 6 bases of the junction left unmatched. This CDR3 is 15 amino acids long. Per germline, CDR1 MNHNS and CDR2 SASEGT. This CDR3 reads CASSRTSGGVDEQFF. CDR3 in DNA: TGTGCCAGCAGTCGTACTAGCGGGGGGGTCGATGAGCAGTTCTTC.

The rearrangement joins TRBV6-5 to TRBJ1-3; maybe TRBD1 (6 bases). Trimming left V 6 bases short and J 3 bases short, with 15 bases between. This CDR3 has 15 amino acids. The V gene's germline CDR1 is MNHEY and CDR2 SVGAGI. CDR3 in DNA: TGTGCCAGCAGGTCTTACGGACAGAGTGGAAACACCATATATTTT. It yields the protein CASRSYGQSGNTIYF.

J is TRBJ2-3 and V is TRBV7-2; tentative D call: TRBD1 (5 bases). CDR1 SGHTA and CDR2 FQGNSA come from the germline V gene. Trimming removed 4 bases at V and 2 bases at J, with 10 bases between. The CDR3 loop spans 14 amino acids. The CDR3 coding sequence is TGTGCCAGCAGCTCCAGGGTTTTCACAGATACGCAGTATTTT. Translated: CASSSRVFTDTQYF.

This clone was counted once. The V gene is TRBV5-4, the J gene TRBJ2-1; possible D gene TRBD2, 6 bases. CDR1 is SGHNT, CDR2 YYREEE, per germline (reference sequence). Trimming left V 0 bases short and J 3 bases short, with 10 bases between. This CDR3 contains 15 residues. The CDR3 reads CASSLVGGIYNEQFF. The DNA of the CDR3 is TGTGCCAGCAGCTTGGTCGGGGGAATCTACAATGAGCAGTTCTTC. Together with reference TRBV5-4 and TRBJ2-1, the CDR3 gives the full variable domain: ETGVTQSPTHLIKTRGQQVTLRCSSQSGHNTVSWYQQALGQGPQFIFQYYREEENGRGNFPPRFSGLQFPNYSSELNVNALELDDSALYLCASSLVGGIYNEQFFGPGTRLTVL.

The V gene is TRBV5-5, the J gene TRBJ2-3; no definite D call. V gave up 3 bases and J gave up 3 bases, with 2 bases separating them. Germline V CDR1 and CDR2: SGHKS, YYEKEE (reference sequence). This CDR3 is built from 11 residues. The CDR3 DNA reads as TGTGCCAGCAGCTCGACAGATACGCAGTATTTT. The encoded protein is CASSSTDTQYF.

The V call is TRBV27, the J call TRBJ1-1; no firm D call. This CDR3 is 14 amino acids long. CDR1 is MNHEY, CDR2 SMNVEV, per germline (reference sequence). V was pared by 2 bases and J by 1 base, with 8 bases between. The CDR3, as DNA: TGTGCCAGCAGTTTACTGGGCCGGAACACTGAAGCTTTCTTT. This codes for CASSLLGRNTEAFF.

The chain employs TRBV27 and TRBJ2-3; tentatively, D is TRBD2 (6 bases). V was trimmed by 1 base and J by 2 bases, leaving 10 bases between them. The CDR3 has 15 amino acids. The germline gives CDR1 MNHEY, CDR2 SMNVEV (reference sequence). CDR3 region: CASSLWGLSTDTQYF. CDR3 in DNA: TGTGCCAGCAGTTTATGGGGACTGTCCACAGATACGCAGTATTTT.

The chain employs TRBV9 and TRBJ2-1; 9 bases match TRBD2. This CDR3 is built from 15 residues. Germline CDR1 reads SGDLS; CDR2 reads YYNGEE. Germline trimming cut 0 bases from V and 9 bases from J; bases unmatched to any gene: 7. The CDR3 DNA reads TGTGCCAGCAGCGTAGGATCCAGCGGGGGGACTGAGCAGTTCTTC. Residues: CASSVGSSGGTEQFF.

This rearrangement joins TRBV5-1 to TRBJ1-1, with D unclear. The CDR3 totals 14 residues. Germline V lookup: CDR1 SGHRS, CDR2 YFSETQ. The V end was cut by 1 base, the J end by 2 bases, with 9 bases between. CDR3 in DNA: TGCGCCAGCAGCTTGTTCCGGGGTAACACTGAAGCTTTCTTT. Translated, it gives CASSLFRGNTEAFF.

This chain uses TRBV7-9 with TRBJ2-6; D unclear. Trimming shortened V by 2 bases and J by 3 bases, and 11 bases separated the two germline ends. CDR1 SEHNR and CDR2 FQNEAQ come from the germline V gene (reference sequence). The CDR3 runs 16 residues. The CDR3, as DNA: TGTGCCAGCAGCTTAATACACCTTCTTGGGGCCAACGTCCTGACTTTC. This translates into CASSLIHLLGANVLTF.